This T cell receptor (beta chain) was obtained from a study of blood T cell repertoires in COVID-19. Study information: The analysed material was cDNA or gDNA that came from T cells, B-cell-depleted T cells, or PBMCs.

It was during active infection that Seattle patients were enrolled and then longitudinally followed. This CDR3 spans 14 amino acids. V was clipped by 5 bases and J by 12 bases; unmatched bases: 15. CDR1 is SGHTA and CDR2 is FQGNSA in the germline V gene. As handled by the study authors: Researchers report that nucleated cell counts were estimated from reference gene primer amplification. Some clones are missing from TCRdb's copy, which holds only in-frame ones; the method was immunoSEQ multiplex PCR. The V and J calls and clone size are taken from that table; D and trimming were inferred from the DNA. The sample carries 200,000 to 250,000 clones, approximately 85% recorded once.

This clonotype was sampled from a woman in her seventies with COVID-19, enrolled during active disease. Input material: peripheral blood. The chain joins TRBV7-2 to TRBJ1-1; 7 nucleotides align to TRBD1. CDR3 loop: CASSNQDRFVYPFF. Written as DNA, the CDR3 is TGTGCCAGCAGCAACCAGGACAGGTTCGTTTATCCTTTCTTT.